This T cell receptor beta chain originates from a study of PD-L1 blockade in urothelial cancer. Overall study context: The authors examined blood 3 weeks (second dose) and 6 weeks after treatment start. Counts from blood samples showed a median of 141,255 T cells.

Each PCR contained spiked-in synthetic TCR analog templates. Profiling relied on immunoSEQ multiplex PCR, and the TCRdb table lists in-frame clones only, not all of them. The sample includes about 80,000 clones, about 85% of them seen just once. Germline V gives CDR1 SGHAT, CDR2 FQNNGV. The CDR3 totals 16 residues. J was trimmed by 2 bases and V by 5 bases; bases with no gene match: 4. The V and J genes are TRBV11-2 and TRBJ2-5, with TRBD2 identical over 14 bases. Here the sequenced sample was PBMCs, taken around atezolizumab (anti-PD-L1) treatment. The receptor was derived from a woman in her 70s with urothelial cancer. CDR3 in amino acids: CASSRLAGGTQETQYF. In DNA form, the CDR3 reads TGTGCCAGCAGCCGACTAGCGGGGGGGACACAAGAGACCCAGTACTTC.